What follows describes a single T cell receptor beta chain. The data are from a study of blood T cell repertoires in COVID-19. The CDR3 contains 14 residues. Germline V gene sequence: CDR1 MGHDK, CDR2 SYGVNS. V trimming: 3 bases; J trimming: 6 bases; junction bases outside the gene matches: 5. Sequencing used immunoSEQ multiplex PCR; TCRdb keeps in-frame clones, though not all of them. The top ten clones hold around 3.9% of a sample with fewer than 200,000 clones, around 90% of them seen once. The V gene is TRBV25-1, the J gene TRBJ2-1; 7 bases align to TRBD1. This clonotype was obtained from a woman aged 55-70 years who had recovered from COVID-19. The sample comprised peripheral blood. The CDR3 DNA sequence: TGTGCCAGCAGTGAGACAGGGTCCCGCAATGAGCAGTTCTTC. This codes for CASSETGSRNEQFF.